This TCR beta chain derives from a study of cytomegalovirus exposure and HLA in healthy donors. This CDR3 region has 16 residues. Germline CDR1 ENHRY, CDR2 SYGVKD. V was shortened by 2 bases and J by 3 bases, with 15 bases between the two germline ends. Clones were sequenced by immunoSEQ multiplex PCR, and TCRdb holds only the in-frame ones, with some missing. The sample includes about 160,000 clones, roughly 80% of them seen just once. In this sample, this clone turned up a few times. A 120-subject validation cohort, separate from the approximately 720-subject first cohort, supplied the donors. Sample: PBMCs. J is TRBJ2-3 and V is TRBV10-3; weak D call: TRBD2 (6 bases). This sequence was found in a young man in good health and CMV-seropositive. CDR3 residues: CAISEGDSPGTDTQYF. CDR3 DNA sequence: TGTGCCATCAGTGAGGGGGACTCCCCTGGGACAGATACGCAGTATTTT.